The clone carrying this T cell receptor beta chain was recorded a few times. The data originate from a study of response to subunit inactivated influenza vaccine. The CDR3 extends over 12 amino acids. V was cut by 10 bases and J by 2 bases, with 12 bases left in between. Looked up from germline, CDR1 is ENHRY and CDR2 is SYGVKD. TCRdb processed the RT-PCR reads anew with MiXCR; each CDR3 protein has one entry. The table includes about 500,000 distinct CDR3 sequences, about 15% detected once. The receptor was isolated from a man between 45 and 75 years old who received an inactivated influenza vaccine. The sequences come from CD4+ T cells sorted from PBMCs, collected 23 months after vaccination. The chain combines TRBV10-3 with TRBJ2-7; no firm D call. Written as DNA, the CDR3 is TGTGCCACGTCAGCTGATGCCTACGAGCAGTACTTC. Encoded protein: CATSADAYEQYF.